The TCR beta chain under discussion was sequenced for a study of shared clonotypes between healthy human individuals. Overall study results and limits: Represented genetic and exposure-history diversity was restricted by having few donors. Estimated richness was generally greater in naive than memory subsets.

Concerning this clone itself: What it binds is unknown.

Measured with immunoSEQ multiplex PCR; TCRdb has only the in-frame clones, and not every one. The repertoire consists of about 1.5 million clones, with around 98% occurring once and the leading ten covering 0.4% to 0.55%. Trimming took 4 bases from V and 4 from J, leaving 13 bases between them. Germline V gene lookup returns CDR1 SGHDN and CDR2 FVKESK. This CDR3 is built from 15 residues. This sequence originates from a man aged 25-40 years in good health. What was sequenced was naive CD4+ T cells sorted from blood. The subset: CD45RA+ positively selected. The chain joins TRBV14 to TRBJ2-2; maybe TRBD1 (6 bases). The CDR3 coding sequence is TGTGCCAGCAGCCTAATCAGGGGTGCCACCGGGGAGCTGTTTTTT. This gives the protein CASSLIRGATGELFF. Looking up the rest from reference TRBV14 and TRBJ2-2 gives the full variable domain: EAGVTQFPSHSVIEKGQTVTLRCDPISGHDNLYWYRRVMGKEIKFLLHFVKESKQDESGMPNNRFLAERTGGTYSTLKVQPAELEDSGVYFCASSLIRGATGELFFGEGSRLTVL.